Included here is one T cell receptor (beta chain) sequence, with context. The antigen is not known. This sample stems from a study of T cell repertoires in cytomegalovirus infection. Overall study findings and caveats: Clonotype analysis showed dominance of the ex vivo response by HLA-C-restricted CMV-specific TCR beta clonotypes.

TCRdb analysed the reads with MiXCR anew, one entry per CDR3 protein. The table records a few hundred thousand distinct CDR3 sequences, about 32% of them present only once. Germline CDR1 LNHDA, CDR2 SQIVND (reference sequence). V dropped 5 bases and J dropped 9; count of bases not matched to a gene: 12. The CDR3 contains 15 residues. This chain uses TRBV19 with TRBJ2-1; TRBD1 agrees at 8 bases. The sequencing used cultured PBMCs, collected from culture after CMV antigen stimulation. This clonotype was obtained from a human donor in good health (CMV status not recorded). Some clones in this sample may be carry-over from other donors' samples. The CDR3 DNA reads TGTGCCAGTAGTCCTGCGGTGGCAGGGGGCAGTGAGCAGTTCTTC. This encodes CASSPAVAGGSEQFF.